This entry concerns a single T cell receptor (beta chain). No antigen is known for it. TCRdb redid the calling of the 5' RACE reads with MiXCR, one entry per CDR3 protein. Of around 610,000 distinct CDR3 sequences in the sample, 13% were seen once. The CDR3 is 15 amino acids. The germline CDR1 and CDR2 sequences are MNHEY and SVGAGI. V was cut by 7 bases and J by 9 bases, with 22 bases left in between. The sample belongs to a study of T cells after yellow fever vaccination. Study conclusions and caveats: After the booster, over 95% of CD4 and approximately 87% of CD8 primary-response clones were re-detected. Secondary responses were weaker yet peaked faster, day 5 versus 15.

This clonotype was obtained from a man aged 30 to 45 who received the YFV17D yellow fever vaccine. Material: PBMCs, obtained on the day of the yellow fever booster vaccination. J is TRBJ2-1 and V is TRBV6-5, with a weak D call TRBD2 (5 bases). CDR3 region: CASTSKDSISAEQFF. The DNA of the CDR3 is TGTGCCAGCACTTCCAAGGACTCGATATCGGCTGAGCAGTTCTTC.